These 11 T cell receptor beta chains share one sample of origin, sequenced in a study of blood T cell repertoires in COVID-19. The repertoire was sequenced with immunoSEQ multiplex PCR; TCRdb's copy has only in-frame clones and lacks some. The sample lists about 200,000 clones; around 85% were seen once. Sequenced material: peripheral blood. These receptor sequences come from a man aged 55 to 69 with COVID-19, enrolled during active disease.

The chain recombines TRBV7-9 with TRBJ2-1; TRBD1 agrees at 12 bases. With V trimmed by 6 bases and J by 6 bases, 6 bases remained unmatched. CDR3 length equals 15 residues. Germline V gene sequence: CDR1 SEHNR, CDR2 FQNEAQ (reference sequence). The CDR3 sequence is CASSRDRGLINEQFF. CDR3 DNA sequence: TGTGCCAGCAGTCGGGACAGGGGGCTTATCAATGAGCAGTTCTTC.

V is TRBV30 and J is TRBJ1-4; D may be TRBD1 (5 bases). The CDR3 extends over 16 amino acids. Germline CDR1 and CDR2: GTSNPN and SVGIG (reference sequence). The V gene lost 3 bases and the J gene lost 3 bases, with 17 bases spanning the gap. CDR3 sequence (DNA): TGTGCCTGGAGGGACCTTAATGACAGAGCTAATGAAAAACTGTTTTTT. It translates to CAWRDLNDRANEKLFF.

DNA of the CDR3: TGTGCCAGCAGCTTGGGGAGCGGGAGCCTCTACAATGAGCAGTTCTTC. Protein sequence: CASSLGSGSLYNEQFF. This chain links TRBV5-4 with TRBJ2-1; 8 nucleotides match TRBD2. Germline V gives CDR1 SGHNT, CDR2 YYREEE (reference sequence). Trimming removed 0 bases from V and 3 bases from J; junction bases left unmatched: 5. This CDR3 has 16 amino acids.

This clone was recorded a few times. The chain joins TRBV5-4 to TRBJ2-7; 7 bases line up with TRBD1. Trimming took 4 bases from V and 0 from J; bases not matched to a gene: 4. From germline, CDR1 is SGHNT and CDR2 YYREEE (reference sequence). CDR3 size: 14 residues. The CDR3 bases are TGTGCCAGCAGCCCCGGGACAGCCTCCTACGAGCAGTACTTC. Protein product: CASSPGTASYEQYF.

The chain is built from TRBV7-2 and TRBJ2-3, with a tentative D call TRBD2 (5 bases). Deletions cut 8 bases from V and 14 bases from J, with 17 bases between. From germline, CDR1 is SGHTA and CDR2 FQGNSA. This CDR3 contains 11 residues. The CDR3 DNA reads TGTGCCAGCCGGATGGGAACCGCGGGGTATTTT. Translated: CASRMGTAGYF.

The rearrangement uses TRBV25-1 and TRBJ1-5, with a possible D match to TRBD1 (6 bases). CDR1 MGHDK and CDR2 SYGVNS come from the germline V gene. The CDR3 has 15 amino acids. V was trimmed by 6 bases and J by 0 bases, leaving 12 bases between them. DNA of the CDR3: TGTGCCAGCAGCAACAGGGTGTATAGCAATCAGCCCCAGCATTTT. Translated: CASSNRVYSNQPQHF.

The V call is TRBV11-2, the J call TRBJ2-2; 8 bases match TRBD2. This CDR3 comprises 16 residues. V shed 7 bases, J shed 4 bases, and the junction held 11 bases outside the gene matches. Looked up from germline, CDR1 is SGHAT and CDR2 is FQNNGV. The chain's CDR3 is CASKVNLAGATGELFF. CDR3 bases: TGTGCCAGCAAGGTTAATCTAGCGGGCGCCACCGGGGAGCTGTTTTTT.

J is TRBJ1-6 and V is TRBV19; D unclear. Germline V gene data show CDR1 as LNHDA and CDR2 as SQIVND (reference sequence). V was cut by 3 bases and J by 6 bases, with 6 bases left in between. The CDR3 loop spans 13 amino acids. The DNA for the CDR3 is TGTGCCAGTAGTATCGGGTTTAATTCACCCCTCCACTTT. This translates into CASSIGFNSPLHF.

The chain carries TRBV20-1 and TRBJ1-2, with 7 bases matching TRBD1. The V gene end was trimmed by 3 bases and the J gene end by 1 base; junction bases not matched to a gene: 8. Per the germline V gene, CDR1 is DFQATT and CDR2 is SNEGSKA (reference sequence). The CDR3 spans 15 residues. The CDR3 here is CSASAGQALNYGYTF. CDR3 coding DNA: TGCAGTGCTAGTGCAGGACAGGCCCTTAACTATGGCTACACCTTC.

This sequence joins TRBV4-2 and TRBJ2-7, with 11 bases that match TRBD2. The germline V gene has CDR1 LGHNA and CDR2 YNFKEQ. This CDR3 comprises 16 residues. The V segment lost 1 base and the J segment 2 bases; nucleotides outside the gene matches: 4. In DNA, the CDR3 is TGTGCCAGCAGCCAAGCTGGGACTAGCGGTGCCTACGAGCAGTACTTC. Protein sequence: CASSQAGTSGAYEQYF.

The chain is built from TRBV3-1 (or the pseudogene TRBV3-2) and TRBJ2-5; tentatively, D is TRBD2 (6 bases). The CDR3 spans 15 residues. Germline assignment: CDR1 LGHDT and CDR2 YNNKEL (reference sequence). The V gene lost 4 bases and the J gene lost 4 bases, with 16 bases spanning the gap. CDR3 sequence: CASSLTEGPLETQYF. CDR3 in DNA: TGTGCCAGCAGCCTCACGGAGGGCCCGTTAGAGACCCAGTACTTC.